These 4 T cell receptor beta chains share one sample of origin, sequenced in a study of cytomegalovirus exposure and HLA in healthy donors. Researchers ran the PCR with 60 Vbeta and 13 Jbeta primers. This table comes from immunoSEQ multiplex PCR, and its TCRdb copy is limited to in-frame clones, with some not included. The table lists 120,000 or so clones, 80% of them singletons, with 2% to 3% in the top ten. The material sequenced was PBMCs. The source of these receptors is a young man in good health and CMV-seronegative.

The V call is TRBV27, the J call TRBJ2-7; 8 bases are shared with TRBD2. This CDR3 is built from 14 residues. From germline, CDR1 is MNHEY and CDR2 SMNVEV (reference sequence). V shed 6 bases, J shed 0 bases, and the junction held 4 bases outside the gene matches. The DNA for the CDR3 is TGTGCCAGCAGCCGTAGCGGGACCTCCTACGAGCAGTACTTC. The encoded protein is CASSRSGTSYEQYF.

The chain uses TRBV28 and TRBJ1-4; 7 bases map to TRBD1. Germline V CDR1 and CDR2: MDHEN, SYDVKM. The CDR3 sequence is 12 residues long. The junction had 5 bases not matched to a gene; V was cut back by 9 bases and J by 7 bases. The CDR3 is CASNDRVEKLFF. The CDR3 bases are TGTGCCAGTAACGACAGGGTTGAAAAACTGTTTTTT. Using reference TRBV28 and TRBJ1-4 for the parts outside the CDR3, the full variable domain is DVKVTQSSRYLVKRTGEKVFLECVQDMDHENMFWYRQDPGLGLRLIYFSYDVKMKEKGDIPEGYSVSREKKERFSLILESASTNQTSMYLCASNDRVEKLFFGSGTQLSVL.

With respect to this clone: Compared with germline, one end of the junction differs, possibly owing to a read error. This chain links TRBV15 with TRBJ1-5; the D gene is possibly TRBD1 (6 bases). CDR1 and CDR2 from the germline V gene are LNHNV and YYDKDF (reference sequence). The CDR3 runs 14 residues. As DNA, the CDR3 is TGTGCCACCAGCAGAGACAGGGACAATCAGCCCCAGAATTTT. Its translation: CATSRDRDNQPQNF.

The rearrangement joins TRBV2 to TRBJ2-7; no clear D gene. The germline gives CDR1 SNHLY, CDR2 FYNNEI. Trimming removed 4 bases from V and 2 bases from J, with 12 bases in between. The CDR3 consists of 14 residues. In DNA form, the CDR3 reads TGTGCCAGCAGTGTTGTGGCACCAACCTACGAGCAGTACTTC. This codes for CASSVVAPTYEQYF.